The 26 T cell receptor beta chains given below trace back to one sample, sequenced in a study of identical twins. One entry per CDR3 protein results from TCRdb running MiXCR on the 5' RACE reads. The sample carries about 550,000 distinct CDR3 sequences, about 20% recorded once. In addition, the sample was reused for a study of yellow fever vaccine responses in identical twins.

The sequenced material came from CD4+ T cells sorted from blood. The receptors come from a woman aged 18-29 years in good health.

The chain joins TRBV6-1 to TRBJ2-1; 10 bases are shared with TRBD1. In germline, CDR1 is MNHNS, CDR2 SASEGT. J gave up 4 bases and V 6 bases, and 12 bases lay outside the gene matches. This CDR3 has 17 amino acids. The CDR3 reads CASSPTWAGQGYNEQFF. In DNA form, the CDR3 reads TGTGCCAGCAGCCCCACCTGGGCGGGACAGGGGTACAATGAGCAGTTCTTC.

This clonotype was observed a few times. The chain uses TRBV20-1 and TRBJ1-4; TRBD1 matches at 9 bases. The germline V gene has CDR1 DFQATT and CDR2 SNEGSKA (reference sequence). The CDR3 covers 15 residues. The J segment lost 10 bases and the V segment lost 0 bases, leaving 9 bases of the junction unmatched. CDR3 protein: CSARETGTGRSKLFF. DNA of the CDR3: TGCAGTGCTAGAGAAACCGGGACAGGGAGGTCAAAACTGTTTTTT.

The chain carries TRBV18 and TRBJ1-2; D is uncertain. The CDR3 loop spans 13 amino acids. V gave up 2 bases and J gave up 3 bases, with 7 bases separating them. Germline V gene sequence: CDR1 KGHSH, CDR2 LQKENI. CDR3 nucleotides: TGTGCCAGCTCACCAGTCCTGGACTATGGCTACACCTTC. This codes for CASSPVLDYGYTF.

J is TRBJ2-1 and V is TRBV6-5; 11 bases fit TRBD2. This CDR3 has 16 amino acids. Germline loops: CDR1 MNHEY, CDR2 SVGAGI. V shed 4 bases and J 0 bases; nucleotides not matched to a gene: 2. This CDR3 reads CASSWGLAASYNEQFF. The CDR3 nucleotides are TGTGCCAGCAGTTGGGGACTAGCGGCCTCCTACAATGAGCAGTTCTTC.

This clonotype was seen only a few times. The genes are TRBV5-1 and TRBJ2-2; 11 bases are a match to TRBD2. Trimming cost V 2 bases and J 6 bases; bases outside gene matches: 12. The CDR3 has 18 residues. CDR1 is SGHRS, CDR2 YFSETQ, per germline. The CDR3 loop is CASSFLSSGGQVSGELFF. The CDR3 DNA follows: TGCGCCAGCAGCTTCCTGTCTAGCGGGGGGCAAGTCTCCGGGGAGCTGTTTTTT.

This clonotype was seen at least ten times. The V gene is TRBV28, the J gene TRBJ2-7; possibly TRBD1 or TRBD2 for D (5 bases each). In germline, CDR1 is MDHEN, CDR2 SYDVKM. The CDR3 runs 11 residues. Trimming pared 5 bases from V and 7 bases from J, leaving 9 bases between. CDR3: CASSGGREQYV. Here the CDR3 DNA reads TGTGCCAGCAGTGGGGGACGAGAGCAGTACGTC.

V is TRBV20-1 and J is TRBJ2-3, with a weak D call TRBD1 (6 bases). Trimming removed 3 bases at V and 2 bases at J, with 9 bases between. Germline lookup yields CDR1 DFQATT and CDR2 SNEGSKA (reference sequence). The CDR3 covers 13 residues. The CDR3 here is CSASKGVTDTQYF. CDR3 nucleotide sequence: TGCAGTGCTAGTAAGGGGGTCACAGATACGCAGTATTTT.

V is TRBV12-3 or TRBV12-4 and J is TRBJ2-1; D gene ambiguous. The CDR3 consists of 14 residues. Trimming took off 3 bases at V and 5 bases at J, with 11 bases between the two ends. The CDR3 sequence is CASSLVRRNNEQFF. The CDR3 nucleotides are TGTGCCAGCAGTTTGGTGCGGCGGAACAATGAGCAGTTCTTC.

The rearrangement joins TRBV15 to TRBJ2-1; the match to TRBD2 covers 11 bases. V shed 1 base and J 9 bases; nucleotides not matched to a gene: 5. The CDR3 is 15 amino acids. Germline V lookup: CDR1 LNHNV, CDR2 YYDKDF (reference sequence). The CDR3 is CATSRGSGRAIEQFF. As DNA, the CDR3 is TGTGCCACCAGCAGAGGTAGCGGGAGGGCCATTGAGCAGTTCTTC.

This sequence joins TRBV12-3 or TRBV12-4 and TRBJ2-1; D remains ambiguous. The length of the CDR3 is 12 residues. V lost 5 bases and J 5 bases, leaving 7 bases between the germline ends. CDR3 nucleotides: TGTGCCAGCAGTATCCGGGACAATGAGCAGTTCTTC. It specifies CASSIRDNEQFF.

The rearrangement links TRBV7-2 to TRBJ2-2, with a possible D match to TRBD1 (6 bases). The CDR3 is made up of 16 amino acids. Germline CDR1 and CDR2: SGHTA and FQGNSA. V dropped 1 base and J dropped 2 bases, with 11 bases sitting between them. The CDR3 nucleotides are TGTGCCAGCAGCTTAGAGGCAGGGGTTAACACCGGGGAGCTGTTTTTT. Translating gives CASSLEAGVNTGELFF.

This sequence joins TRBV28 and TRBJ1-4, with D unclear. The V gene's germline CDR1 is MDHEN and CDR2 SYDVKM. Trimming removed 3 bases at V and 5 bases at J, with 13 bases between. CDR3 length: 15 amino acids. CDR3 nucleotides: TGTGCCAGCAGTTTTAGCAAGAGTTCAAATGAAAAACTGTTTTTT. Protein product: CASSFSKSSNEKLFF.

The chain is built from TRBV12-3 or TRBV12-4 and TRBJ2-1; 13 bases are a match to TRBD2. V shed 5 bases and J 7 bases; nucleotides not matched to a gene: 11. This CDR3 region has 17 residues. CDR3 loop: CASSRRGGTSGKNEQFF. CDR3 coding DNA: TGTGCCAGCAGTCGACGGGGAGGGACTAGCGGGAAGAATGAGCAGTTCTTC.

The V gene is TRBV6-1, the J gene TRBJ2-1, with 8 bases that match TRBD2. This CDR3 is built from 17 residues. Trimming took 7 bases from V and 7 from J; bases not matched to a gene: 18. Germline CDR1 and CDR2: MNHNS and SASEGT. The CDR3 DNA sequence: TGTGCCAGCAACTACGGGTTGGCAGCGGGAGTTGCGAATGAGCAGTTCTTC. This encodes CASNYGLAAGVANEQFF.

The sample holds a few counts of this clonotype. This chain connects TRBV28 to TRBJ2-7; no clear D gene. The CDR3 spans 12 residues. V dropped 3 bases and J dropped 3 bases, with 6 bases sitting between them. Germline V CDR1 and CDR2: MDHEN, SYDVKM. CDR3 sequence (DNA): TGTGCCAGCAGTTTTCTCAACTACGAGCAGTACTTC. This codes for CASSFLNYEQYF. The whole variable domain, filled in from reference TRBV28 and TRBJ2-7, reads DVKVTQSSRYLVKRTGEKVFLECVQDMDHENMFWYRQDPGLGLRLIYFSYDVKMKEKGDIPEGYSVSREKKERFSLILESASTNQTSMYLCASSFLNYEQYFGPGTRLTVT.

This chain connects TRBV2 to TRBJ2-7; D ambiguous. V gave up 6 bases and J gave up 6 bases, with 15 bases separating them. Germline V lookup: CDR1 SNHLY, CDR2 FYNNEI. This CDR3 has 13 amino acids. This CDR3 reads CASRWAETTEQYV. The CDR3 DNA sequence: TGTGCCAGCAGATGGGCCGAAACCACCGAGCAGTACGTC.

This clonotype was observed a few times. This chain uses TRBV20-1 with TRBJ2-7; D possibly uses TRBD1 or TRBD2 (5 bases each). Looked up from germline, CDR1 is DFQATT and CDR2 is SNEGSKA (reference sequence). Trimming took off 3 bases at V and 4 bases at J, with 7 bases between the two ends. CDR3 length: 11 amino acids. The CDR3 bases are TGCAGTGCTAGGGGGGAGTACGAGCAGTACTTC. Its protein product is CSARGEYEQYF.

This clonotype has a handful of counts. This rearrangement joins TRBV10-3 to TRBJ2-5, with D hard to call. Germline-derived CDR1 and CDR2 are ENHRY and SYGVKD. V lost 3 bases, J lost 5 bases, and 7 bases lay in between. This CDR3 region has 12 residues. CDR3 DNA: TGTGCCATCAGTGAACGGGTGGAGACCCAGTACTTC. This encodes CAISERVETQYF.

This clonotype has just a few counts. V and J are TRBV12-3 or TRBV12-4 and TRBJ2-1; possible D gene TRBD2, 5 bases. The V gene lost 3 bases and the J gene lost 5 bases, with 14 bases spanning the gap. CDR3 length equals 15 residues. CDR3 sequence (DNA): TGTGCCAGCAGTTTCCCCCAAACTAGAGACAATGAGCAGTTCTTC. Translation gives CASSFPQTRDNEQFF.

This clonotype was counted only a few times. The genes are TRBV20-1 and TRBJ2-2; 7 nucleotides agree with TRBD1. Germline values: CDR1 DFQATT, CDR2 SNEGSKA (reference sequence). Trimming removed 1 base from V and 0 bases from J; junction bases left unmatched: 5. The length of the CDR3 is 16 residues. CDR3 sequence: CSARVGTAANTGELFF. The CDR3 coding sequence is TGCAGTGCTAGAGTGGGGACAGCCGCGAACACCGGGGAGCTGTTTTTT.

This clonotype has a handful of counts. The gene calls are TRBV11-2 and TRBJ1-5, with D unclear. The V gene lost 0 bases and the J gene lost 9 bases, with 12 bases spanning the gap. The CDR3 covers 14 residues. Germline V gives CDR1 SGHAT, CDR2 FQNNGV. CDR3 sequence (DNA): TGTGCCAGCAGCTTAGATGGAGGCCTGGCGCCCCAGCATTTT. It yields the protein CASSLDGGLAPQHF.

The CDR3 sequence: CASSEGADSLKETQYF. CDR3 nucleotides: TGTGCCAGCAGTGAGGGAGCGGATTCTTTAAAAGAGACCCAGTACTTC. The chain links TRBV25-1 to TRBJ2-5; D is possibly TRBD2 (5 bases). CDR3 length: 16 residues. The germline CDR1 and CDR2 sequences are MGHDK and SYGVNS. The V end lost 3 bases, the J end lost 3 bases, and 17 bases lay between the germline ends.

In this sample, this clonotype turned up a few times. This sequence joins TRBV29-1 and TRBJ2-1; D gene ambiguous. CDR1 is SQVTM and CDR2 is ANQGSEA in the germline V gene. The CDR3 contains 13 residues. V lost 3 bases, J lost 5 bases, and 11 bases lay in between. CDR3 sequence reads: CSVDGVWNNEQFF. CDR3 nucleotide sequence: TGCAGCGTTGATGGAGTTTGGAACAATGAGCAGTTCTTC.

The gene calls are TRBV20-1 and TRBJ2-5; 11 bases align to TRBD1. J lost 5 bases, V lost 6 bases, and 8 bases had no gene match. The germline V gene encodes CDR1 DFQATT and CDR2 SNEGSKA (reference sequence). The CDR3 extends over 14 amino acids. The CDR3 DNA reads TGCAGTGCCCGAAGGACAGGGGGCGCGGAGACCCAGTACTTC. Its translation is CSARRTGGAETQYF.

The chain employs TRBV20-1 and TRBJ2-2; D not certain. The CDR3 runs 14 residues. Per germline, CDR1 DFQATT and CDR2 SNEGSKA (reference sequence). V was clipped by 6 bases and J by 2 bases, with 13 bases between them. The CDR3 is CSAIGPGNTGELFF. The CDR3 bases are TGCAGTGCGATCGGACCAGGAAACACCGGGGAGCTGTTTTTT.

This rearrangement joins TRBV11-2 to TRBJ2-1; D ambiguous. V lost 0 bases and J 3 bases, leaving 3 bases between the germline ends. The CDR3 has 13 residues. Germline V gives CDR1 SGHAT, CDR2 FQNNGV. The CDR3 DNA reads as TGTGCCAGCAGCTTAGAACTCTACAATGAGCAGTTCTTC. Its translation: CASSLELYNEQFF.